A selection of T cell receptor beta chains follows, all from one sample in a study of shared clonotypes between healthy human individuals. The protocol was immunoSEQ multiplex PCR, while the TCRdb copy is restricted to in-frame clones and leaves out a portion. The sample includes over 800,000 clones, 90% to 95% of them seen just once. The material sequenced was naive CD8+ T cells sorted from blood. These receptors were taken from a man aged 30 to 45 in good health. Both conserved end residues are part of each CDR3. D genes are given only for firm matches.

v_gene	j_gene	d_gene	CDR3nt	CDR3aa
TRBV18	TRBJ2-7	NA	TGTGCCAGCTCACCACAACACAAGCAGGGCTACGAGCAGTACTTC	CASSPQHKQGYEQYF
TRBV7-6	TRBJ2-7	NA	TGTGCCAGCAGCTTTAACCTTCTAGCGACTGTGTACTTC	CASSFNLLATVYF
TRBV13	TRBJ2-7	NA	TGTGCCAGCAGCTTGGAAGGGAATATATACGAGCAGTACTTC	CASSLEGNIYEQYF
TRBV19	TRBJ2-7	TRBD2	TGTGCCAGTAGTATAGGCCTAGCGGGAGACGACGAGCAGTACTTC	CASSIGLAGDDEQYF
TRBV11-2	TRBJ2-2	NA	TGTGCCAGCAGCTTCCAACACCGGAACACCGGGGAGCTGTTTTTT	CASSFQHRNTGELFF
TRBV9	TRBJ2-5	NA	TGTGCCAGCAGCCCCGGACCCCCGCCCCAGTACTTC	CASSPGPPPQYF
TRBV27	TRBJ1-1	NA	TGTGCCAGTGTCTTGGCGGGGTCCACTGAAGCTTTCTTT	CASVLAGSTEAFF
TRBV27	TRBJ2-7	TRBD2	TGTGCCAGCAGTAGCAGACTAGCCCGAATGCACGAGCAGTACTTC	CASSSRLARMHEQYF
TRBV28	TRBJ2-1	NA	TGTGCCAGCAGCGAGATGGGGACAACCCTCCTCTCCAATGAGCAGTTCTTC	CASSEMGTTLLSNEQFF
TRBV7-8	TRBJ2-1	NA	TGTGCCAGCAGCTTAGAGGGGCGCCAGAACGGCAATGAGCAGTTCTTC	CASSLEGRQNGNEQFF
TRBV27	TRBJ2-1	NA	TGTGCCAGCAGTTTATTCCAAACTAGGTACAATGAGCAGTTCTTC	CASSLFQTRYNEQFF
TRBV7-9	TRBJ2-2	NA	TGTGCCAGCAGCTTAGCTGGCGCGAACACCGGGGAGCTGTTTTTT	CASSLAGANTGELFF
TRBV11-2	TRBJ2-3	NA	TGTGCCAGCACCAACCCACGGGCCCTTAGCACAGATACGCAGTATTTT	CASTNPRALSTDTQYF
TRBV4-1	TRBJ2-7	NA	TGCGCCAGCAGCCCCCCCGGCCAGGGGCAGGACGAGCAGTACTTC	CASSPPGQGQDEQYF
TRBV9	TRBJ1-1	NA	TGTGCCAGCAGCGTAGGTGGGGTCTTCACTGAAGCTTTCTTT	CASSVGGVFTEAFF
TRBV27	TRBJ2-7	TRBD2	TGTGCCAGCACCGCTGGGACTAGCCACGAGCAGTACTTC	CASTAGTSHEQYF
TRBV28	TRBJ2-7	NA	TGTGCCAGCAGTTTTTTAAGAGCGGCGGGCCACGAGCAGTACTTC	CASSFLRAAGHEQYF
TRBV27	TRBJ2-5	NA	TGTGCCAGCAGTCTCTTCTGGGACGCCGAGACCCAGTACTTC	CASSLFWDAETQYF